Reported below is one T cell receptor (beta chain). These data come from a study of OX40 agonist ivuxolimab in advanced cancers. Sequencing used immunoSEQ multiplex PCR; TCRdb keeps in-frame clones, though not all of them. There are 100,000 to 150,000 clones in the sample; roughly 91% occur only once, and approximately 1% lies in the top ten. The clonotype originates from an adult with an advanced solid tumor such as melanoma, head and neck, liver or kidney cancer. Sequencing was performed on CD4+ or CD8+ T cells sorted from blood, taken in a trial of the OX40 agonist ivuxolimab.

The CDR3 nucleotides are TGTGCCAGCAGCGCGTATAGCACAGATACGCAGTATTTT. Residues: CASSAYSTDTQYF. The chain recombines TRBV7-2 with TRBJ2-3, with unresolved D. From germline, CDR1 is SGHTA and CDR2 FQGNSA. Trimming removed 5 bases at V and 0 bases at J, with 6 bases between. There are 13 residues in the CDR3.